The 12 T cell receptor beta chains listed next were all sequenced from one sample in a study of blood T cells in healthy people across ages. A second roughly 6 to 11 cycle PCR used barcoded and J-beta primers. A single record per CDR3 protein comes from TCRdb applying MiXCR to the 5' RACE reads. The data contain fewer than 700,000 distinct CDR3 sequences, less than 60% of them singletons. Specimen: blood. The origin of the receptors is a man of 80 years or more in good health.

This rearrangement joins TRBV2 to TRBJ2-7, with D hard to call. The J call may be faulty, since TRBJ2-5 better matches the DNA end. The CDR3 consists of 13 residues. Germline loops: CDR1 SNHLY, CDR2 FYNNEI. The CDR3, as DNA: TGTGCCAGCAGTGGAAGGGCGGAAGAGACCCAGTACTTC. It specifies CASSGRAEETQYF.

This clonotype was detected a few times. CDR3 DNA sequence: TGTGCCAGCAGTTACTCGATGGCTAGCACAGATACGCAGTATTTT. This translates into CASSYSMASTDTQYF. The J gene is TRBJ2-3, the V gene TRBV6-5, with no clear D. There are 15 residues in the CDR3. The V gene lost 0 bases and the J gene lost 0 bases, with 7 bases spanning the gap. Germline loops: CDR1 MNHEY, CDR2 SVGAGI.

The table lists this clonotype with a few counts. The V gene is TRBV29-1, the J gene TRBJ1-5; no clear D. The germline gives CDR1 SQVTM, CDR2 ANQGSEA. Trimming took off 2 bases at V and 7 bases at J, with 12 bases between the two ends. CDR3 length: 13 residues. The CDR3 DNA sequence: TGCAGCGTTGAAACGGGGTTCGGGCAGCCCCAGCATTTT. Translated: CSVETGFGQPQHF.

The CDR3 DNA reads as TGTGCCAGCAGTTGGGGAGGCTACGGTCAGCCCCAGCATTTT. Amino acids: CASSWGGYGQPQHF. V usage is TRBV12-3 or TRBV12-4 and J usage is TRBJ1-5; D is ambiguous. CDR3 size: 14 residues. V shed 4 bases and J shed 6 bases, with 13 bases lying between them.

The genes are TRBV30 and TRBJ2-5, with D tentatively TRBD2 (6 bases). The assigned J gene may be wrong: the sequence end matches TRBJ2-7 better. Per the germline V gene, CDR1 is GTSNPN and CDR2 is SVGIG (reference sequence). This CDR3 region has 13 residues. Here the CDR3 reads CAWSACGINEQYF. CDR3 sequence (DNA): TGTGCCTGGAGTGCGTGCGGGATTAACGAGCAGTACTTC.

The chain joins TRBV10-2 to TRBJ2-3; no firm D call. This CDR3 spans 12 amino acids. Germline-derived CDR1 and CDR2 are WSHSY and SAAADI. V was trimmed by 6 bases and J by 6 bases, leaving 10 bases between them. The CDR3 region is CASRSDVDTQYF. As DNA, the CDR3 is TGCGCCAGCAGGTCGGATGTCGATACGCAGTATTTT.

The chain joins TRBV15 to TRBJ2-5, with 8 bases identical to TRBD2. The V segment lost 3 bases and the J segment 2 bases; nucleotides outside the gene matches: 2. In germline, CDR1 is LNHNV, CDR2 YYDKDF (reference sequence). The CDR3 is made up of 14 amino acids. CDR3 DNA sequence: TGTGCCACCAGCAGGGGACTAGTACAAGAGACCCAGTACTTC. It is translated as CATSRGLVQETQYF.

The gene calls are TRBV28 and TRBJ2-1, with TRBD2 matching 8 bases. CDR1 is MDHEN and CDR2 is SYDVKM in the germline V gene. The CDR3 is made up of 17 amino acids. Unmatched junction bases numbered 13, after V lost 3 bases and J lost 6 bases. CDR3 DNA: TGTGCCAGCAGTTTGAGAATTAGGTGGCTAGCGGGCAATGAGCAGTTCTTC. It encodes CASSLRIRWLAGNEQFF.

This rearrangement joins TRBV4-2 to TRBJ2-3; 7 positions match TRBD2. The CDR3 is made up of 16 amino acids. Germline CDR1 reads LGHNA; CDR2 reads YNFKEQ. After removal of 4 bases from V and 3 bases from J, the junction contained 10 bases not matched to a gene. The CDR3 loop reads CASSRLSGMLTDTQYF. The CDR3, as DNA: TGTGCCAGCAGCCGGTTGAGCGGGATGTTGACAGATACGCAGTATTTT.

The V and J genes are TRBV5-1 and TRBJ2-7; 7 positions agree with TRBD1. J was trimmed by 3 bases and V by 3 bases; bases with no gene match: 12. This CDR3 is built from 16 residues. Germline loops: CDR1 SGHRS, CDR2 YFSETQ. The CDR3 is CASSWGQFLTSYEQYF. The DNA for the CDR3 is TGCGCCAGCAGCTGGGGACAGTTCCTAACCAGCTACGAGCAGTACTTC. The complete variable domain, with remaining parts taken from reference TRBV5-1 and TRBJ2-7, reads KAGVTQTPRYLIKTRGQQVTLSCSPISGHRSVSWYQQTPGQGLQFLFEYFSETQRNKGNFPGRFSGRQFSNSRSEMNVSTLELGDSALYLCASSWGQFLTSYEQYFGPGTRLTVT.

This chain uses TRBV9 with TRBJ2-3, with a weak D call TRBD2 (6 bases). The V and J ends lost 5 bases and 7 bases respectively, with 17 bases between them. The CDR3 consists of 14 residues. Germline loops: CDR1 SGDLS, CDR2 YYNGEE. CDR3: CASSPRDSWNTQYF. As DNA, the CDR3 is TGTGCCAGCAGTCCACGGGACTCCTGGAATACGCAGTATTTT.

The V call is TRBV29-1, the J call TRBJ2-5; D unresolved. Germline loops: CDR1 SQVTM, CDR2 ANQGSEA. The CDR3 totals 12 residues. Trimming cost V 6 bases and J 5 bases, with 13 bases left between them. CDR3 protein: CSVVDPRETQYF. The CDR3 DNA reads as TGCAGCGTGGTGGACCCGCGGGAGACCCAGTACTTC. Looking up the rest from reference TRBV29-1 and TRBJ2-5 gives the full variable domain: SAVISQKPSRDICQRGTSLTIQCQVDSQVTMMFWYRQQPGQSLTLIATANQGSEATYESGFVIDKFPISRPNLTFSTLTVSNMSPEDSSIYLCSVVDPRETQYFGPGTRLLVL.